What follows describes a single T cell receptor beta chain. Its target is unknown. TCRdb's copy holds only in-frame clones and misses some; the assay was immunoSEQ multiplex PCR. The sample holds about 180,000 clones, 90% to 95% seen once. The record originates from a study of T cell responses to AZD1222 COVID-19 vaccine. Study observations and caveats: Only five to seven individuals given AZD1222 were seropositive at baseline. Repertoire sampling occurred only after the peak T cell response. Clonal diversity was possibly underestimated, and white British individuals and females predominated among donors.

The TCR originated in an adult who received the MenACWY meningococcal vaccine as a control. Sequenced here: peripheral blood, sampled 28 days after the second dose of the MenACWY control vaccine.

CDR3 sequence reads: CASSLNQPTFVGEQYF. The DNA of the CDR3 is TGCGCCAGCAGCCTCAACCAACCTACGTTCGTTGGGGAGCAGTACTTC. V is TRBV4-3 and J is TRBJ2-7, with D unclear. This CDR3 spans 16 amino acids. Germline V gene lookup returns CDR1 LGHNA and CDR2 YSLEER. Trimming removed 4 bases at V and 7 bases at J, with 23 bases between.